The sequence of this T cell receptor (beta chain) was determined in a study of spatial heterogeneity in lung cancer. Whole-study context: Strong correlation linked TCR transcript counts in tumor regions to a T cell module score derived from matched bulk RNA-seq. Findings of the study overall: Counts of expanded intratumoral alpha and beta TCRs tracked tumor mutation counts. Ubiquitous and regional expanded TCR counts correlated with ubiquitous and regional nonsynonymous mutations, respectively.

This clonotype was seen many times. What it recognizes is unknown. Losses at the gene ends were 5 bases for V and 4 bases for J; bases not matched to a gene: 6. The germline gives CDR1 SGHRS, CDR2 YFSETQ. This CDR3 has 13 residues. The time point: sample taken at primary tumor resection. Whole RNA was taken from tumor, nontumor lung or frozen PBMC; it was then sequenced unsorted. TCRdb re-called the 5' RACE reads through MiXCR, storing one row per CDR3 protein. The sample records some 20,000 distinct CDR3 sequences, 15% to 20% being singletons. The rearrangement uses TRBV5-1 and TRBJ2-7, with 7 bases matching TRBD1. The clonotype comes from a female donor with early-stage non-small cell lung cancer. Sequenced material: lung tumor tissue, taken at surgery. The CDR3 region is CASRGQLIYEQYF. The CDR3 coding sequence is TGCGCCAGCAGGGGACAGTTGATTTACGAGCAGTACTTC.